Following are 2 T cell receptor beta chains from one sample sequenced in a study of blood T cell repertoires in COVID-19. Using immunoSEQ multiplex PCR, the repertoire was profiled, and TCRdb retains in-frame clones only, with some absent. The sample records approximately 200,000 clones, about 85% being singletons. What was sequenced was peripheral blood. These receptors were obtained from a woman younger than 45 with active or convalescent COVID-19.

This chain joins TRBV29-1 and TRBJ1-1, with 10 bases matching TRBD1. The CDR3 is made up of 13 amino acids. V lost 6 bases, J lost 1 base, and 2 bases stayed unmatched. From germline, CDR1 is SQVTM and CDR2 ANQGSEA. The DNA for the CDR3 is TGCAGCGTACGGACAGGGGGGAACACTGAAGCTTTCTTT. It specifies CSVRTGGNTEAFF.

The J gene is TRBJ2-7, the V gene TRBV9; 8 nucleotides agree with TRBD1. The trim removed 0 bases at V and 5 bases at J, leaving 10 bases unmatched. Germline V gene sequence: CDR1 SGDLS, CDR2 YYNGEE. This CDR3 region has 16 residues. CDR3 protein: CASSVVVRRGLHEQYF. The DNA for the CDR3 is TGTGCCAGCAGCGTAGTGGTCCGCAGGGGGCTTCACGAGCAGTACTTC.